This T cell receptor beta chain emerged from a study of cytomegalovirus exposure and HLA in healthy donors. Germline-derived CDR1 and CDR2 are SGHTA and FQGNSA. The CDR3 consists of 17 residues. Trimming took 5 bases from V and 1 from J, leaving 17 bases between them. Concerning this clone: Its cognate antigen is unknown.

The PCR had 60 Vbeta and 13 Jbeta primers. Measured with immunoSEQ multiplex PCR; TCRdb has only the in-frame clones, and not every one. In the table there are roughly 130,000 clones, approximately 81% of which are singletons. Study-wide results and caveats: Reportedly, fewer N-insertions than the roughly 700-donor mean appeared in an Asian-associated ancestry cluster in a later analysis. Apart from CMV serostatus, no immune exposure information was available.

J is TRBJ2-2 and V is TRBV7-2; D might be TRBD2 (6 bases). The sequencing sample was made of PBMCs. This sequence originates from a young man in good health and CMV-seronegative. This CDR3 reads CASSASGLSMNTGELFF. CDR3 nucleotide sequence: TGTGCCAGCAGCGCCTCGGGACTCTCCATGAACACCGGGGAGCTGTTTTTT. The variable domain in full, with the rest retrieved from reference TRBV7-2 and TRBJ2-2, is GAGVSQSPSNKVTEKGKDVELRCDPISGHTALYWYRQSLGQGLEFLIYFQGNSAPDKSGLPSDRFSAERTGGSVSTLTIQRTQQEDSAVYLCASSASGLSMNTGELFFGEGSRLTVL.